These 26 T cell receptor beta chains came from one sample sequenced in a study of radiation and T cells in renal cell carcinoma. Assay: immunoSEQ multiplex PCR; the TCRdb copy retains only in-frame clones and omits some. The sample yields around 170,000 clones, 88% seen once. The time point: blood 4 weeks post-SBRT, at nephrectomy. Described treatment: 15 Gy SBRT to primary tumor, nephrectomy 4 weeks later. Material: blood, obtained from a patient whose treatment included radiotherapy and nephrectomy. All receptors derive from a woman between 45 and 65 years old with renal cell carcinoma.

This rearrangement joins TRBV4-2 to TRBJ1-1; 7 positions match TRBD1. CDR1 and CDR2 (germline): LGHNA, YNFKEQ. This CDR3 has 15 residues. V lost 0 bases to trimming and J lost 5 bases; unmatched junction nucleotides: 6. The CDR3, as DNA: TGTGCCAGCAGCCAAGAGTCGGGACAGCGGACTGAAGCTTTCTTT. Protein: CASSQESGQRTEAFF.

The rearrangement links TRBV5-1 to TRBJ1-4; 9 bases line up with TRBD1. Trimming removed 6 bases from V and 5 bases from J; junction bases left unmatched: 5. The CDR3 extends over 14 amino acids. The germline CDR1 and CDR2 sequences are SGHRS and YFSETQ. CDR3 protein: CASNLGQGNEKLFF. The CDR3 DNA sequence: TGCGCCAGCAATTTAGGACAGGGGAATGAAAAACTGTTTTTT. Complete variable domain (other parts from reference TRBV5-1 and TRBJ1-4): KAGVTQTPRYLIKTRGQQVTLSCSPISGHRSVSWYQQTPGQGLQFLFEYFSETQRNKGNFPGRFSGRQFSNSRSEMNVSTLELGDSALYLCASNLGQGNEKLFFGSGTQLSVL.

The chain links TRBV6-5 to TRBJ2-7, with D perhaps matching TRBD1 (6 bases). V was cut by 4 bases and J by 0 bases, with 13 bases left in between. The CDR3 consists of 15 residues. CDR1 and CDR2 (germline): MNHEY, SVGAGI. DNA for the CDR3: TGTGCCAGCAGTTCCCGACAGGCTCACTCCTACGAGCAGTACTTC. Protein sequence: CASSSRQAHSYEQYF.

J is TRBJ1-2 and V is TRBV9, with D possibly being TRBD1 (6 bases). This CDR3 comprises 15 residues. From germline, CDR1 is SGDLS and CDR2 YYNGEE. Trimming removed 0 bases from V and 1 base from J, with 10 bases in between. The CDR3 DNA reads TGTGCCAGCAGCGTAGGGGGGGCGAGTAACTATGGCTACACCTTC. As protein: CASSVGGASNYGYTF.

This chain uses TRBV10-1 with TRBJ1-1, with D unclear. This CDR3 has 13 residues. V lost 2 bases, J lost 0 bases, and 4 bases lay in between. Per the germline V gene, CDR1 is WNHNN and CDR2 is SYGVQD (reference sequence). This CDR3 reads CASSEKVNTEAFF. CDR3 DNA: TGCGCCAGCAGTGAGAAGGTGAACACTGAAGCTTTCTTT.

The rearrangement joins TRBV25-1 to TRBJ1-4; the D gene is possibly TRBD1 (5 bases). The V gene lost 3 bases and the J gene lost 7 bases, with 12 bases spanning the gap. The CDR3 length is 14 residues. CDR1 MGHDK and CDR2 SYGVNS come from the germline V gene. The CDR3 DNA reads as TGTGCCAGCAGTGATCCGCTGGACACTGAAAAACTGTTTTTT. As protein: CASSDPLDTEKLFF.

The J gene is TRBJ2-5, the V gene TRBV7-2; TRBD2 matches 9 bases. Germline V gene data show CDR1 as SGHTA and CDR2 as FQGNSA. CDR3 size: 16 residues. V shed 1 base and J 4 bases; nucleotides not matched to a gene: 7. For the CDR3, the DNA is TGTGCCAGCAGCTTAGTTTTGCGGGGGGGCCGAGAGACCCAGTACTTC. Its translation is CASSLVLRGGRETQYF.

This clone was observed a handful of times. The rearrangement uses TRBV7-8 and TRBJ1-1; D perhaps matches TRBD1 (5 bases). Germline V gene sequence: CDR1 SGHVS, CDR2 FQNEAQ. With 3 bases removed from V and 6 bases from J, the gap between germline ends came to 14 bases. The CDR3 loop spans 14 amino acids. The CDR3 protein is CASSLDNLRPEAFF. Written as DNA, the CDR3 is TGTGCCAGCAGCTTGGACAATTTGAGGCCTGAAGCTTTCTTT. Together with reference TRBV7-8 and TRBJ1-1, the CDR3 gives the full variable domain: GAGVSQSPRYKVAKRGQDVALRCDPISGHVSLFWYQQALGQGPEFLTYFQNEAQLDKSGLPSDRFFAERPEGSVSTLKIQRTQQEDSAVYLCASSLDNLRPEAFFGQGTRLTVV.

The chain combines TRBV7-3 with TRBJ2-7, with 7 positions matching TRBD2. Trimming at V came to 1 base and at J to 4 bases, leaving 4 bases not matched to a gene. The CDR3 totals 14 residues. CDR1 and CDR2 from the germline V gene are SGHTA and FQGTGA. The CDR3 loop is CASSLMRGGYEQYF. The CDR3 DNA reads as TGTGCCAGCAGCTTAATGCGCGGGGGTTACGAGCAGTACTTC.

The CDR3 is CASSFTSADGAGELFF. DNA of the CDR3: TGTGCCAGCTCATTTACCTCAGCCGACGGGGCCGGGGAGCTGTTTTTT. This rearrangement joins TRBV18 to TRBJ2-2, with D tentatively TRBD2 (5 bases). Germline V CDR1 and CDR2: KGHSH, LQKENI. V shed 5 bases and J shed 6 bases, with 19 bases lying between them. The CDR3 has 16 amino acids.

V gene TRBV6-5 combines with J gene TRBJ1-5; D unclear. CDR1 and CDR2 from the germline V gene are MNHEY and SVGAGI. The CDR3 extends over 13 amino acids. Trimming cost V 6 bases and J 9 bases, with 15 bases left between them. The CDR3 sequence: CASSRGAVRPQHF. CDR3 sequence (DNA): TGTGCCAGCAGCCGGGGAGCCGTCCGGCCCCAGCATTTT.

This clone was recorded only once. The gene calls are TRBV7-9 and TRBJ2-3; possible D gene TRBD1, 6 bases. Germline loops: CDR1 SEHNR, CDR2 FQNEAQ (reference sequence). The CDR3 runs to 16 residues. Trimming shortened V by 0 bases and J by 0 bases, and 10 bases separated the two germline ends. The DNA of the CDR3 is TGTGCCAGCAGCTTAGCGCAGGGGACCAGCACAGATACGCAGTATTTT. This sequence encodes CASSLAQGTSTDTQYF. Full variable domain (missing parts from reference TRBV7-9 and TRBJ2-3): DTGVSQNPRHKITKRGQNVTFRCDPISEHNRLYWYRQTLGQGPEFLTYFQNEAQLEKSRLLSDRFSAERPKGSFSTLEIQRTEQGDSAMYLCASSLAQGTSTDTQYFGPGTRLTVL.

The V call is TRBV6-4, the J call TRBJ1-6; the match to TRBD1 covers 8 bases. There are 15 residues in the CDR3. V gave up 2 bases and J gave up 9 bases; unmatched junction bases: 6. Germline CDR1 MRHNA, CDR2 SNTAGT. The CDR3 region is CASSDLGQGRSPLHF. Here the CDR3 DNA reads TGTGCCAGCAGTGACCTCGGACAGGGACGTTCACCCCTCCACTTT.

The chain joins TRBV5-8 to TRBJ1-6; no clear D. Germline CDR1 is SGHTS and CDR2 is YDEGEE. Trimming stripped 1 base from V and 9 bases from J, with 17 bases between. The CDR3 is 16 amino acids. CDR3 region: CASSLYSYYPSSPLHF. The CDR3 DNA reads as TGTGCCAGCAGCTTGTATTCATATTACCCTAGTTCACCCCTCCACTTT. Filled out from reference TRBV5-8 and TRBJ1-6, the complete variable domain reads EAGVTQSPTHLIKTRGQQATLRCSPISGHTSVYWYQQALGLGLQFLLWYDEGEERNRGNFPPRFSGRQFPNYSSELNVNALELEDSALYLCASSLYSYYPSSPLHFGNGTRLTVT.

V and J are TRBV6-6 and TRBJ1-6, with no clear D. The germline V gene has CDR1 MNHNY and CDR2 SVGAGI (reference sequence). Trimming took 7 bases from V and 8 from J, leaving 15 bases between them. The CDR3 has 14 residues. Here the CDR3 DNA reads TGTGCCAGCAAAGATTGGGGTCCACATTCACCCCTCCACTTT. Its translation is CASKDWGPHSPLHF.

V and J are TRBV5-1 and TRBJ1-1; no firm D call. Germline V CDR1 and CDR2: SGHRS, YFSETQ. The germline V and J ends were trimmed by 0 bases and 1 base, with 4 bases remaining between them. This CDR3 contains 13 residues. CDR3 in amino acids: CASSLGPNTEAFF. The CDR3, as DNA: TGCGCCAGCAGCTTGGGGCCGAACACTGAAGCTTTCTTT.

The rearrangement joins TRBV7-6 to TRBJ1-4, with 9 bases matching TRBD1. Per the germline V gene, CDR1 is SGHVS and CDR2 is FNYEAQ. J lost 7 bases, V lost 5 bases, and 11 bases had no gene match. CDR3 length equals 16 residues. Written as DNA, the CDR3 is TGTGCCAGCAGCAAATACAGGGGGCGATACGGTGAAAAACTGTTTTTT. Translated, it gives CASSKYRGRYGEKLFF.

The chain recombines TRBV28 with TRBJ2-2; either TRBD1 or TRBD2 may fit D (5 bases each). Deletions cut 5 bases from V and 5 bases from J, with 9 bases between. This CDR3 is 13 amino acids long. Germline lookup yields CDR1 MDHEN and CDR2 SYDVKM. This CDR3 reads CASSRWGTGELFF. The CDR3, as DNA: TGTGCCAGCAGTCGTTGGGGGACCGGGGAGCTGTTTTTT. Drawing the rest from reference TRBV28 and TRBJ2-2, the complete variable domain is DVKVTQSSRYLVKRTGEKVFLECVQDMDHENMFWYRQDPGLGLRLIYFSYDVKMKEKGDIPEGYSVSREKKERFSLILESASTNQTSMYLCASSRWGTGELFFGEGSRLTVL.

This CDR3 is CASSFLAGGPYEQYF. The CDR3 DNA reads as TGTGCCAGCAGCTTTTTAGCGGGGGGGCCTTACGAGCAGTACTTC. The chain links TRBV7-2 to TRBJ2-7, with 11 bases matching TRBD2. After removal of 3 bases from V and 4 bases from J, the junction contained 5 bases not matched to a gene. Germline assignment: CDR1 SGHTA and CDR2 FQGNSA. The CDR3 totals 15 residues.

V gene TRBV5-1 combines with J gene TRBJ2-7, with D uncertain. Trimming shortened V by 0 bases and J by 3 bases, and 13 bases separated the two germline ends. The germline V gene has CDR1 SGHRS and CDR2 YFSETQ. This CDR3 has 15 residues. The chain's CDR3 is CASSLASLPIYEQYF. CDR3 nucleotide sequence: TGCGCCAGCAGCTTGGCCTCTCTGCCGATCTACGAGCAGTACTTC. The full variable domain, with the rest looked up from reference TRBV5-1 and TRBJ2-7, is KAGVTQTPRYLIKTRGQQVTLSCSPISGHRSVSWYQQTPGQGLQFLFEYFSETQRNKGNFPGRFSGRQFSNSRSEMNVSTLELGDSALYLCASSLASLPIYEQYFGPGTRLTVT.

The genes are TRBV4-2 and TRBJ2-2, with TRBD2 matching over 10 bases. J was trimmed by 0 bases and V by 0 bases; bases with no gene match: 4. This CDR3 is 18 amino acids long. Germline V gene sequence: CDR1 LGHNA, CDR2 YNFKEQ. CDR3 loop: CASSQELAGESNTGELFF. Written as DNA, the CDR3 is TGTGCCAGCAGCCAAGAGCTAGCGGGGGAGTCGAACACCGGGGAGCTGTTTTTT.

The chain couples TRBV4-2 to TRBJ1-6; D is unclear. Deletions cut 5 bases from V and 4 bases from J, with 18 bases between. Per the germline V gene, CDR1 is LGHNA and CDR2 is YNFKEQ. This CDR3 has 17 residues. CDR3 amino acids: CASSSGRRIEYNSPLHF. CDR3 nucleotide sequence: TGTGCCAGCAGCTCGGGAAGGAGAATCGAGTATAATTCACCCCTCCACTTT.

This sequence joins TRBV11-2 and TRBJ2-7, with 10 bases fitting TRBD1. Per germline, CDR1 SGHAT and CDR2 FQNNGV. The CDR3 has 16 residues. Losses at the gene ends were 2 bases for V and 6 bases for J; bases not matched to a gene: 10. CDR3 loop: CASSLQPGTGVSEQYF. CDR3 in DNA: TGTGCCAGCAGCTTACAACCCGGGACAGGGGTCTCCGAGCAGTACTTC.

J is TRBJ2-5 and V is TRBV7-9, with unresolved D. The CDR3 extends over 13 amino acids. CDR1 SEHNR and CDR2 FQNEAQ come from the germline V gene (reference sequence). Between the trimmed V and J ends, which lost 4 bases and 2 bases, there was a span of 8 bases. CDR3 sequence reads: CASSSDLQETQYF. The CDR3 DNA reads as TGTGCCAGCAGCTCGGACCTACAAGAGACCCAGTACTTC.

This chain joins TRBV6-6 and TRBJ2-5, with 10 bases fitting TRBD1. Germline CDR1 and CDR2: MNHNY and SVGAGI (reference sequence). With V trimmed by 8 bases and J by 1 base, 7 bases remained unmatched. CDR3 length: 15 amino acids. The CDR3 DNA reads as TGTGCCAGCTCTAGGGACAGGGGTTTCCAAGAGACCCAGTACTTC. Amino acid sequence: CASSRDRGFQETQYF.

The rearrangement links TRBV12-5 to TRBJ1-1, with D possibly being TRBD1 (6 bases). The germline V gene encodes CDR1 LGHNT and CDR2 FRNRAP. Trimming removed 1 base from V and 1 base from J, with 16 bases in between. The CDR3 extends over 17 amino acids. The CDR3, as DNA: TGTGCTAGTGGTTTGGGACCCCGAGGAGGGGGGAACACTGAAGCTTTCTTT. Protein sequence: CASGLGPRGGGNTEAFF.